Presented here are 24 T cell receptor beta chains from one specimen sequenced in a study of cytomegalovirus exposure and HLA in healthy donors. The primer mix had 60 Vbeta and 13 Jbeta primers. Measured with immunoSEQ multiplex PCR; TCRdb has only the in-frame clones, and not every one. The data show about 160,000 clones, with nearly 80% seen just once and about 0.93% held by the top ten. Sequencing input: PBMCs. These receptors came from a woman aged 50 to 60 in good health and CMV-seropositive.

Concerning this clone itself: Being one base from a much bigger clone, this may be a read error. This chain uses TRBV6-1 with TRBJ1-1; D may be TRBD1 (5 bases). Germline V CDR1 and CDR2: MNHNS, SASEGT. There are 13 residues in the CDR3. The V and J ends lost 3 bases and 1 base respectively, with 6 bases between them. In nucleotides, the CDR3 is TGTGCCAGCAGTGACAGGGAGAACACTGAAGCTTTCTTT. Translation gives CASSDRENTEAFF.

This chain joins TRBV7-2 and TRBJ1-2; TRBD1 is a possible D gene (6 bases). The CDR3 runs to 15 residues. V lost 5 bases and J lost 6, with 19 bases in between. The V gene's germline CDR1 is SGHTA and CDR2 FQGNSA. The CDR3 region is CASSPGVGGADGYTF. The DNA for the CDR3 is TGTGCCAGCAGCCCCGGAGTAGGGGGGGCCGATGGCTACACCTTC.

The chain recombines TRBV7-2 with TRBJ2-5; D is possibly TRBD2 (6 bases). Germline CDR1 reads SGHTA; CDR2 reads FQGNSA. CDR3 length equals 14 residues. V was cut by 8 bases and J by 10 bases, with 23 bases left in between. The CDR3 sequence: CASAAGRTTLDQYF. CDR3 coding DNA: TGTGCCAGCGCGGCGGGGCGGACCACACTGGACCAGTACTTC.

About this clone itself: Other DNA sequences from this sample encode an identical CDR3 as well. V usage is TRBV7-9 and J usage is TRBJ2-2; D call uncertain. The CDR3 consists of 13 residues. Between the trimmed V and J ends, which lost 1 base and 7 bases, there was a span of 7 bases. Germline loops: CDR1 SEHNR, CDR2 FQNEAQ (reference sequence). CDR3 nucleotides: TGTGCCAGCAGCTTAGTGCCGGTCGGGGAGCTGTTTTTT. Translated, it gives CASSLVPVGELFF.

This clone occurred a few times. The chain recombines TRBV10-1 with TRBJ2-3; 9 bases match TRBD1. CDR1 is WNHNN, CDR2 SYGVQD, per germline (reference sequence). The CDR3 is 15 residues long. V lost 4 bases and J lost 0; bases outside the gene matches: 2. CDR3 region: CASSAGTGSTDTQYF. DNA for the CDR3: TGCGCCAGCAGTGCCGGGACAGGGAGCACAGATACGCAGTATTTT.

The chain joins TRBV7-9 to TRBJ2-1, with unresolved D. The germline gives CDR1 SEHNR, CDR2 FQNEAQ (reference sequence). V was clipped by 6 bases and J by 0 bases, with 9 bases between them. CDR3 size: 14 residues. The CDR3 DNA is TGTGCCAGCAGTCAGACAAGCTCCTACAATGAGCAGTTCTTC. Its translation is CASSQTSSYNEQFF. Combining the CDR3 with reference TRBV7-9 and TRBJ2-1 gives the whole variable domain DTGVSQNPRHKITKRGQNVTFRCDPISEHNRLYWYRQTLGQGPEFLTYFQNEAQLEKSRLLSDRFSAERPKGSFSTLEIQRTEQGDSAMYLCASSQTSSYNEQFFGPGTRLTVL.

V and J are TRBV27 and TRBJ2-7; the D gene is possibly TRBD2 (5 bases). The CDR3 has 15 amino acids. The V gene's germline CDR1 is MNHEY and CDR2 SMNVEV (reference sequence). V lost 6 bases to trimming and J lost 0 bases, with 15 bases between them. CDR3 amino acids: CASSPTGWPSYEQYF. The CDR3 region has the DNA TGTGCCAGCAGCCCCACGGGGTGGCCCTCCTACGAGCAGTACTTC.

This chain joins TRBV7-2 and TRBJ1-4; a possible D gene is TRBD1 (6 bases). Trimming took off 2 bases at V and 5 bases at J, with 18 bases between the two ends. The germline CDR1 and CDR2 sequences are SGHTA and FQGNSA. This CDR3 is built from 17 residues. The DNA for the CDR3 is TGTGCCAGCAGCTTAAGGCCCCAGCAGGGGCCAAATGAAAAACTGTTTTTT. Translated: CASSLRPQQGPNEKLFF. The full variable domain, in which reference TRBV7-2 and TRBJ1-4 provide the parts outside the CDR3, is GAGVSQSPSNKVTEKGKDVELRCDPISGHTALYWYRQSLGQGLEFLIYFQGNSAPDKSGLPSDRFSAERTGGSVSTLTIQRTQQEDSAVYLCASSLRPQQGPNEKLFFGSGTQLSVL.

This chain links TRBV20-1 with TRBJ1-2; TRBD1 might be the D (5 bases). This CDR3 is 11 amino acids long. CDR1 is DFQATT, CDR2 SNEGSKA, per germline (reference sequence). Here the CDR3 reads CRLGGNYGYTF. The DNA of the CDR3 is TGCAGGCTGGGGGGAAACTATGGCTACACCTTC.

The CDR3 DNA reads as TGTGCCAGCACCACATCCCCTGAAAAACTGTTTTTT. The encoded protein is CASTTSPEKLFF. V gene TRBV6-1 combines with J gene TRBJ1-4; D unclear. Trimming removed 7 bases at V and 7 bases at J, with 10 bases between. CDR3 length equals 12 residues. Germline V gives CDR1 MNHNS, CDR2 SASEGT.

V gene TRBV5-6 combines with J gene TRBJ1-1, with D possibly being TRBD1 (6 bases). The V gene lost 5 bases and the J gene lost 3 bases, with 11 bases spanning the gap. The germline V gene has CDR1 SGHDT and CDR2 YYEEEE. The CDR3 extends over 13 amino acids. CDR3 bases: TGTGCCAGCAGTGGGGGCAGGGACACTGAAGCTTTCTTT. Protein: CASSGGRDTEAFF.

The chain links TRBV6-5 to TRBJ1-1; TRBD1 agrees at 9 bases. Trimming at V came to 4 bases and at J to 4 bases, leaving 7 bases not matched to a gene. Germline lookup yields CDR1 MNHEY and CDR2 SVGAGI. This CDR3 contains 15 residues. CDR3 residues: CASSSSGTGRTEAFF. The CDR3 bases are TGTGCCAGCAGTTCGAGCGGGACAGGGCGCACTGAAGCTTTCTTT.

The chain is built from TRBV9 and TRBJ1-3, with D possibly matching TRBD1 (6 bases). The germline gives CDR1 SGDLS, CDR2 YYNGEE. The CDR3 loop spans 16 amino acids. Deletions cut 4 bases from V and 3 bases from J, with 17 bases between. The CDR3 DNA sequence: TGTGCCAGCAGCATCGCTTCGACAGGCAGTGGAAACACCATATATTTT. It yields the protein CASSIASTGSGNTIYF.

The chain couples TRBV18 to TRBJ1-1; TRBD1 might be the D (6 bases). With 2 bases removed from V and 0 bases from J, the gap between germline ends came to 16 bases. This CDR3 region has 17 residues. The germline CDR1 and CDR2 sequences are KGHSH and LQKENI. The CDR3 coding sequence is TGTGCCAGCTCACCAAGAGGACAGTCCGAGATGAACACTGAAGCTTTCTTT. Protein: CASSPRGQSEMNTEAFF.

This chain connects TRBV10-2 to TRBJ1-2, with a weak D call TRBD1 (5 bases). The germline V gene encodes CDR1 WSHSY and CDR2 SAAADI. V dropped 2 bases and J dropped 4 bases, with 17 bases sitting between them. The CDR3 loop spans 16 amino acids. CDR3 amino acids: CASSEIPQGRAYGYTF. CDR3 coding DNA: TGCGCCAGCAGTGAGATCCCGCAGGGCCGCGCCTATGGCTACACCTTC.

The chain combines TRBV10-3 with TRBJ1-6, with D uncertain. The CDR3 extends over 12 amino acids. Germline V lookup: CDR1 ENHRY, CDR2 SYGVKD. With 10 bases removed from V and 8 bases from J, the gap between germline ends came to 12 bases. The CDR3 DNA sequence: TGTGCCACGGGGAACAGAGATTCACCCCTCCACTTT. Translation gives CATGNRDSPLHF.

V gene TRBV6-5 combines with J gene TRBJ2-2; 8 positions agree with TRBD2. Germline CDR1 reads MNHEY; CDR2 reads SVGAGI. Trimming took 6 bases from V and 5 from J; bases not matched to a gene: 8. The CDR3 sequence is 15 residues long. CDR3 in amino acids: CASRPSGGSTGELFF. Written as DNA, the CDR3 is TGTGCCAGCAGACCGAGCGGGGGATCGACCGGGGAGCTGTTTTTT.

The CDR3 is CAWSGGQSGNTIYF. CDR3 DNA: TGTGCCTGGAGTGGTGGACAGTCTGGAAACACCATATATTTT. J is TRBJ1-3 and V is TRBV30; TRBD1 is a possible D gene (6 bases). Trimming removed 1 base at V and 1 base at J, with 8 bases between. This CDR3 contains 14 residues. The germline gives CDR1 GTSNPN, CDR2 SVGIG (reference sequence).

This clone was seen a handful of times. The chain is built from TRBV6-5 and TRBJ2-7; 7 nucleotides line up with TRBD1. V lost 4 bases to trimming and J lost 4 bases; unmatched junction nucleotides: 10. CDR3 length: 15 amino acids. CDR1 is MNHEY and CDR2 is SVGAGI in the germline V gene. In DNA, the CDR3 is TGTGCCAGCAGTTCAGGGGGTCCTACTCTTTACGAGCAGTACTTC. Translated, it gives CASSSGGPTLYEQYF.

In this sample, this clone turned up once. V gene TRBV27 combines with J gene TRBJ2-5; 7 bases agree with TRBD1. CDR3 length: 15 amino acids. Germline lookup yields CDR1 MNHEY and CDR2 SMNVEV (reference sequence). The V segment lost 4 bases and the J segment 4 bases; nucleotides outside the gene matches: 9. CDR3: CASSSSGGIGETQYF. CDR3 coding DNA: TGTGCCAGCAGTTCCTCAGGGGGAATTGGAGAGACCCAGTACTTC.

The chain is built from TRBV19 and TRBJ1-5, with 7 bases identical to TRBD1. V was pared by 3 bases and J by 3 bases, with 5 bases of the junction left unmatched. The CDR3 covers 15 residues. The germline gives CDR1 LNHDA, CDR2 SQIVND (reference sequence). The CDR3 DNA is TGTGCCAGTAGTATTGGAGGGACAGCCAATCAGCCCCAGCATTTT. Translating it yields CASSIGGTANQPQHF.

This clone was seen just once. The J gene is TRBJ1-5, the V gene TRBV2; D not certain. Germline CDR1 SNHLY, CDR2 FYNNEI. CDR3 length: 13 residues. The V and J ends lost 5 bases and 2 bases respectively, with 7 bases between them. CDR3 sequence reads: CASSINRNQPQHF. CDR3 DNA sequence: TGTGCCAGCAGTATTAATCGCAATCAGCCCCAGCATTTT.

The chain links TRBV7-9 to TRBJ2-1, with 10 bases identical to TRBD1. Trimming removed 7 bases from V and 3 bases from J; junction bases left unmatched: 3. The CDR3 consists of 14 residues. The V gene's germline CDR1 is SEHNR and CDR2 FQNEAQ (reference sequence). CDR3 coding DNA: TGTGCCAGCAAAGGGACAGGGGACTACAATGAGCAGTTCTTC. Translated: CASKGTGDYNEQFF.

The gene calls are TRBV7-8 and TRBJ1-2; the D is unclear. Germline V gene lookup returns CDR1 SGHVS and CDR2 FQNEAQ. Trimming took 1 base from V and 8 from J, leaving 14 bases between them. This CDR3 has 14 residues. The CDR3 sequence is CASSLGTQVEGYTF. The CDR3 DNA follows: TGTGCCAGCAGCTTAGGGACTCAGGTGGAAGGCTACACCTTC.